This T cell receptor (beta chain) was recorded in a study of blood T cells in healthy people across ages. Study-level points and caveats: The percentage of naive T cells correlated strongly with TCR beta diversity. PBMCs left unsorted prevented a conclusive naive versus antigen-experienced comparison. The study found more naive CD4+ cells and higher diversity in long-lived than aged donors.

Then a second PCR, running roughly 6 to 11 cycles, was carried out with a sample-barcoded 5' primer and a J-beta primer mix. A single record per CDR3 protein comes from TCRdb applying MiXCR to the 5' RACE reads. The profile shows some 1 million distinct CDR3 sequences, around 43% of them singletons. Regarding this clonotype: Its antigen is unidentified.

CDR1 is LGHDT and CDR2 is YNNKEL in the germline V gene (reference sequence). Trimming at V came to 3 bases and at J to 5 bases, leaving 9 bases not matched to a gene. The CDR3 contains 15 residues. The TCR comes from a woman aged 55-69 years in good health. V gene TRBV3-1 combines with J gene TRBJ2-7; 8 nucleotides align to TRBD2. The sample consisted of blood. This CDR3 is CASSQFRGGGHEQYF. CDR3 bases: TGTGCCAGCAGCCAGTTTCGGGGGGGAGGTCACGAGCAGTACTTC.